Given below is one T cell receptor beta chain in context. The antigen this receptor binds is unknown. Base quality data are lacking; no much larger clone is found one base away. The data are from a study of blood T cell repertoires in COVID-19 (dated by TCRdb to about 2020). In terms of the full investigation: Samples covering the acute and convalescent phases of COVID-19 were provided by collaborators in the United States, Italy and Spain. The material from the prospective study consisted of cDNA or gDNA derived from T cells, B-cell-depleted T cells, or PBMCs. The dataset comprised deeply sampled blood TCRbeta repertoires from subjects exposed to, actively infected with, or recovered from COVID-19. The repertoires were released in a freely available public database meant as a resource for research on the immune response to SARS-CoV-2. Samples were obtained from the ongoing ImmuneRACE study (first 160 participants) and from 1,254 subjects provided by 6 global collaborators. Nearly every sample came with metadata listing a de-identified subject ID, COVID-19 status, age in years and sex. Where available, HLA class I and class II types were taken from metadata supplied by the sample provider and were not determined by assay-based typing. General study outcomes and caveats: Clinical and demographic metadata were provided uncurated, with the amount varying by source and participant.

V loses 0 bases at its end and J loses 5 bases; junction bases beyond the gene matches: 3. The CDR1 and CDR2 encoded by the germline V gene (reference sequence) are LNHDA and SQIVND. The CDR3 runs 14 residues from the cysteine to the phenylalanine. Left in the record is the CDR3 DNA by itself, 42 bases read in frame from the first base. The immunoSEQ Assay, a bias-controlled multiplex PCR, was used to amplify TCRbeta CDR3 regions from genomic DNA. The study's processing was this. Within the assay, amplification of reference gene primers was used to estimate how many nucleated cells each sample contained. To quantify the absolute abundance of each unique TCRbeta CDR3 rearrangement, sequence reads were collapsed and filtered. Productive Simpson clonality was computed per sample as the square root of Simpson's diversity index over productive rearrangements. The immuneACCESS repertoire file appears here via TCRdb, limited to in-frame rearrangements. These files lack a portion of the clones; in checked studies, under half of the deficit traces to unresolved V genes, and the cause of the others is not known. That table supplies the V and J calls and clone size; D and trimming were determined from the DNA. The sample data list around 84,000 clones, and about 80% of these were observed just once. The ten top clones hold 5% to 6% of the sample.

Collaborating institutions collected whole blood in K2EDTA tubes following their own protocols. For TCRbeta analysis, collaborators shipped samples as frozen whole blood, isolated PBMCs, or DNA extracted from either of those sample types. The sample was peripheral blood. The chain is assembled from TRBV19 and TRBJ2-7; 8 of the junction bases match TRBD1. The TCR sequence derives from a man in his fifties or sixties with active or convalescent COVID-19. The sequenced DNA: TGTGCCAGTAGTATAGACAGGGGGCAGAACGAGCAGTACTTC. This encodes CASSIDRGQNEQYF.